This T cell receptor (beta chain) was captured by sequencing in a study of blood T cell repertoires in COVID-19. Study as a whole: PBMCs, B-cell-depleted T cells, or T cells were the source of the cDNA or gDNA that made up the material.

CDR1 is SGHAT and CDR2 is FQNNGV in the germline V gene. The CDR3 length is 14 residues. V lost 9 bases, J lost 2 bases, and 11 bases lay in between. Methods used by the authors: It was from reference gene primer amplification that nucleated cell counts were estimated. Method: immunoSEQ multiplex PCR; TCRdb's copy keeps in-frame clones and lacks some. V, J and clone size are those of that table, while D and trimming were read from the DNA. In the table there are around 160,000 clones, around 83% of which are singletons. The material sequenced was PBMCs or T cells enriched from blood (not recorded which). The clonotype originates from a woman between 50 and 59 years old who had been exposed to COVID-19. The chain joins TRBV11-2 to TRBJ2-6; D may be TRBD2 (5 bases). CDR3 amino acids: CASSEVAGANVLTF. The CDR3 DNA reads TGTGCCAGTAGCGAGGTAGCTGGGGCCAACGTCCTGACTTTC.